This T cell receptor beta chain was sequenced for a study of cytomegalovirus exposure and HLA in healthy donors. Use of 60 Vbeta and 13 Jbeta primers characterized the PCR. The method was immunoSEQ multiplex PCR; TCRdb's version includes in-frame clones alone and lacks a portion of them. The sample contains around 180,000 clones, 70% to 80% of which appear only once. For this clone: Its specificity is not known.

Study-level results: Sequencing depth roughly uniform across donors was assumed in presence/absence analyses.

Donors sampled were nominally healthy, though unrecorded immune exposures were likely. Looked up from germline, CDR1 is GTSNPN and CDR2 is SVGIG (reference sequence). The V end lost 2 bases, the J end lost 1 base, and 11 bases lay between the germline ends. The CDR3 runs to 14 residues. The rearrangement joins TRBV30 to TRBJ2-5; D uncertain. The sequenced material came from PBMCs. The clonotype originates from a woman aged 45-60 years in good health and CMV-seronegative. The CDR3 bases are TGTGCCTGGAGTAGGATCGGGTCCCAAGAGACCCAGTACTTC. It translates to CAWSRIGSQETQYF.